Reported below is one TCR beta chain. Other DNA sequences from this sample encode an identical CDR3 as well. The data are from a study of shared clonotypes between healthy human individuals. Naive CD8 cells lacked CD45RO and underwent positive selection for CCR7, leaving out terminally differentiated effector memory CD45RA+ cells. Assay used: immunoSEQ multiplex PCR; TCRdb lists only in-frame clones, some missing. The sample lists under 2,000,000 clones, about 94% occurring once. Sequences were obtained from naive CD8+ T cells sorted from blood. The receptor's source is a man in his late teens or twenties in good health.

The CDR3 nucleotides are TGTGCCAGCAGTGAAGACCGGAGCTCCTACAATGAGCAGTTCTTC. Protein product: CASSEDRSSYNEQFF. The chain joins TRBV2 to TRBJ2-1, with no clear D. CDR1 is SNHLY and CDR2 is FYNNEI in the germline V gene. Trimming stripped 1 base from V and 0 bases from J, with 7 bases between. The CDR3 totals 15 residues.